This TCR beta chain was found in a study of T cell responses to AZD1222 COVID-19 vaccine. General study findings and limits: Reports indicate that nearly half of spike-specific TCRs are directed at unmutated variant regions.

V was clipped by 3 bases and J by 0 bases, with 9 bases between them. The CDR3 runs to 15 residues. CDR1 LNHDA and CDR2 SQIVND come from the germline V gene (reference sequence). Comment on this clone: Its antigen is currently unknown.

Assay used: immunoSEQ multiplex PCR; TCRdb lists only in-frame clones, some missing. The sample lists around 150,000 clones, roughly 89% occurring once. Material: peripheral blood, obtained 28 days after the second dose of the MenACWY control vaccine. This receptor was identified in an adult who received the MenACWY meningococcal vaccine as a control. The gene calls are TRBV19 and TRBJ2-1; D is possibly TRBD2 (5 bases). The CDR3 DNA reads TGTGCCAGTAGTATCGAGGGTAGCTCCTACAATGAGCAGTTCTTC. Protein: CASSIEGSSYNEQFF. Filled out from reference TRBV19 and TRBJ2-1, the complete variable domain reads DGGITQSPKYLFRKEGQNVTLSCEQNLNHDAMYWYRQDPGQGLRLIYYSQIVNDFQKGDIAEGYSVSREKKESFPLTVTSAQKNPTAFYLCASSIEGSSYNEQFFGPGTRLTVL.